In its sample, the clone carrying this T cell receptor delta chain was seen a few times. This sample stems from a study of gamma-delta T cells after stem cell transplantation. TCRdb reprocessed the RT-PCR reads through CATT. The table lists about 3,400 delta-chain clones, 16% of them singletons. Germline V gene lookup returns CDR1 GEAIGNYY and CDR2 EKD. V shed 0 bases and J shed 0 bases, with 13 bases lying between them. The CDR3 is made up of 16 amino acids. Material: gamma-delta T cells. V is TRDV2 and J is TRDJ1; no clear D. This receptor was obtained from a human donor. It is not recorded whose cells these are; they may come from a transplant donor. Here the CDR3 DNA reads TGTGCCTGTGACACCGTGAACGCGCGGTACACCGATAAACTCATCTTT. This gives the protein CACDTVNARYTDKLIF.